This is a list of T cell receptor beta chains from one sample in a study of OX40 agonist ivuxolimab in advanced cancers. Measured with immunoSEQ multiplex PCR; TCRdb has only the in-frame clones, and not every one. The sample gives around 62,000 clones, 70% to 85% of which show up once; approximately 1.5% is in the top ten. Source: CD4+ or CD8+ T cells sorted from blood, taken in a trial of the OX40 agonist ivuxolimab. The receptors come from an adult with an advanced solid tumor such as melanoma, head and neck, liver or kidney cancer. CDR3s include the opening cysteine and the closing phenylalanine or tryptophan.

TRBV28,TRBJ1-1,CASRLQGMNTEAFF
TRBV7-2,TRBJ2-2,CASSSSTLTTTGELFF
TRBV5-1,TRBJ1-5,CASSPGTGVDQPQHF
TRBV4-3,TRBJ2-7,CASSQDGRQGFEQYF
TRBV7-9,TRBJ1-1,CASSHLRGVTEAFF
TRBV7-2,TRBJ2-2,CASSLGGAGGQTGELFF
TRBV6-5,TRBJ2-7,CASSWTGTGSYEQYF
TRBV5-4,TRBJ2-3,CASSLLGERTDTQYF
TRBV2,TRBJ2-3,CASSEDLSTQYF
TRBV30,TRBJ2-1,CAWSLSGRGRNEQFF
TRBV27,TRBJ2-3,CASSLSNTQYF
TRBV7-8,TRBJ2-1,CASSWADRSSYNEQFF
TRBV5-1,TRBJ2-5,CASSLGTGRSAETQYF
TRBV28,TRBJ2-5,CASSFWGVREETQYF
TRBV5-4,TRBJ2-5,CASSASDQETQYF
TRBV18,TRBJ1-1,CASSQYAGGTEAFF
TRBV6-5,TRBJ2-2,CASIPRTDTGELFF
TRBV19,TRBJ1-5,CASRWRDQPQHF
TRBV30,TRBJ2-5,CAWDLDTSGRIFGNQETQYF
TRBV6-6,TRBJ2-1,CASSFGGGQFF